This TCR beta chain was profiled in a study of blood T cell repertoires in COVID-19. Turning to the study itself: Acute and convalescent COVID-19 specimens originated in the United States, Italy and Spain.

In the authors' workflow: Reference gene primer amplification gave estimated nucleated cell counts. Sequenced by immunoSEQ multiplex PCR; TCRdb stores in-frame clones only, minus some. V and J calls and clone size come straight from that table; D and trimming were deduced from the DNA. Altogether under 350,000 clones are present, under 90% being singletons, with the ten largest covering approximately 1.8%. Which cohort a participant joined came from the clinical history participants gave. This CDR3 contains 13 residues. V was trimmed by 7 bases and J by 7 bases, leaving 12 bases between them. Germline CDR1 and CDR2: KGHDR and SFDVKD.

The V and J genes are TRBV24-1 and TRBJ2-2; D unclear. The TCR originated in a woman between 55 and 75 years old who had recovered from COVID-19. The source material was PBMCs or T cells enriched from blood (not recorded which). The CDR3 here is CATSLRVDGELFF. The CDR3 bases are TGTGCCACCAGCCTTCGGGTTGACGGGGAGCTGTTTTTT.